This TCR beta chain was profiled in a study of T cells after yellow fever vaccination. About the study: Preparation of the low-cell-number fractions used SMART-Seq v4 Ultra Low Input. Study results and caveats: There was a small share of clonotypes that showed up in both the CD4 and CD8 compartments. Any FACS-sorted repertoire could hold abundant clonotypes that contaminate it from the bulk population. The secondary response peaked faster, at day 5 versus 15, but was weaker.

TCRdb reprocessed the 5' RACE reads via MiXCR and lists one record per CDR3 protein. Here the sample spans approximately 250,000 distinct CDR3 sequences, approximately 3.8% being singletons. The sample holds many counts of this clonotype. The antigen is undetermined. This CDR3 has 11 amino acids. The V end was cut by 4 bases, the J end by 7 bases, with 7 bases between. Germline V gene sequence: CDR1 MNHNY, CDR2 SVGAGI (reference sequence). The chain uses TRBV6-6 and TRBJ1-1, with D uncertain. This clonotype originated in a man younger than 35 who received the YFV17D yellow fever vaccine. The specimen was PBMCs, collected 15 days after the yellow fever booster vaccination. The CDR3 DNA follows: TGTGCCAGCAGTTCGGGGATTGAAGCTTTCTTT. Encoded protein: CASSSGIEAFF.